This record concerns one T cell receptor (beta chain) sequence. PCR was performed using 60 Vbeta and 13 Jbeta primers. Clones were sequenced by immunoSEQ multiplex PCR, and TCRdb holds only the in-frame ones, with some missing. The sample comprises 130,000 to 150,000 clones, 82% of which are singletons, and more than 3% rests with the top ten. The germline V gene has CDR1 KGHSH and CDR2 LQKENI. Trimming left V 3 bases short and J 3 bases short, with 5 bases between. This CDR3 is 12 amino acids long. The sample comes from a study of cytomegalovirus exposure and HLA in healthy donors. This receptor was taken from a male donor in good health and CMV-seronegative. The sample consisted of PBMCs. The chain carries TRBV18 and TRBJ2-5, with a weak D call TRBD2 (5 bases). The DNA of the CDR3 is TGTGCCAGCTCACCCGGGGAAGAGACCCAGTACTTC. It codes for CASSPGEETQYF.